This TCR beta chain was found in a study of cytomegalovirus exposure and HLA in healthy donors. With 60 Vbeta and 13 Jbeta primers, the PCR was carried out. Generated by immunoSEQ multiplex PCR, the TCRdb table keeps only in-frame clones and is missing some. The table includes approximately 170,000 clones, roughly 80% detected once. The CDR3 is 14 amino acids. Germline V gene sequence: CDR1 SGDLS, CDR2 YYNGEE. Trimming took 0 bases from V and 6 from J, leaving 10 bases between them. The clonotype was recovered from a male donor in good health and CMV-seronegative. The rearrangement links TRBV9 to TRBJ1-5; D uncertain. Sequencing input: PBMCs. CDR3 loop: CASSVGRFSQPQHF. Written as DNA, the CDR3 is TGTGCCAGCAGCGTAGGCCGTTTCAGTCAGCCCCAGCATTTT.